The sequence of this T cell receptor (beta chain) was determined in a study of PD-1 blockade in classical Hodgkin lymphoma. Study at large: Patients were dosed intravenously with nivolumab at 3 mg/kg every 2 weeks. General study results and limits: Significant TCR diversity gains by C4D1 occurred in CD4+ but not CD8+ cells. Newly diagnosed patients had baseline TCR diversity that was reportedly lower than that of healthy donors.

The assay was immunoSEQ multiplex PCR, and TCRdb's table has in-frame clones only and misses some. Here the sample spans about 40,000 clones, about three quarters being singletons. Turning to this clone: What it binds is not known.

Each patient's relapse followed autologous stem cell transplantation, and brentuximab vedotin exposure varied. The CDR3 sequence is 14 residues long. CDR1 and CDR2 from the germline V gene are MNHEY and SMNVEV (reference sequence). The V and J ends lost 5 bases and 1 base respectively, with 11 bases between them. The V call is TRBV27, the J call TRBJ2-5, with D perhaps matching TRBD2 (5 bases). The sample here was peripheral blood mononuclear cells (PBMCs), taken at baseline. This clonotype was sampled from a human donor with classical Hodgkin lymphoma. The CDR3 DNA follows: TGTGCCAGCAGTCTGCCGGGGTTCCAAGAGACCCAGTACTTC. Protein sequence: CASSLPGFQETQYF.